This TCR beta chain was profiled in a study of T cell responses to AZD1222 COVID-19 vaccine. Study-level results: The repertoires were collected only after the peak T cell response. Regions left unmutated in variants are reportedly the target of nearly half of spike-specific TCRs. Increased Spike-specific TCR breadth and depth were observed after two AZD1222 doses. Spike regions recognized by vaccine-associated CD4 TCRs spanned the protein, led by 160-218 and 743-854.

About this clone: Antigen specificity is unknown.

Generated by immunoSEQ multiplex PCR, the TCRdb table keeps only in-frame clones and is missing some. The table shows about 150,000 clones, with 70% to 90% occurring only once. The CDR3 extends over 17 amino acids. The ends lost 3 bases at V and 3 bases at J; junction bases unmatched: 9. CDR1 is MNHNS, CDR2 SASEGT, per germline. Sequenced here: peripheral blood, sampled 28 days after the second dose of the MenACWY control vaccine. V is TRBV6-1 and J is TRBJ2-7, with 12 bases lining up with TRBD2. The source is an adult who received the MenACWY meningococcal vaccine as a control. CDR3 DNA: TGTGCCAGCAGTGAGCCCCCTAGCGGGAGGGCCTTCTACGAGCAGTACTTC. Translated: CASSEPPSGRAFYEQYF.